Below are 10 T cell receptor beta chains sequenced from a single sample in a study of blood T cell repertoires in COVID-19. Profiling relied on immunoSEQ multiplex PCR, and the TCRdb table lists in-frame clones only, not all of them. The sample yields about 96,000 clones, over 70% seen once. The material sequenced was peripheral blood. The receptors stem from a man aged 50-60 years who had recovered from COVID-19.

This chain connects TRBV10-1 to TRBJ2-5; 7 nucleotides line up with TRBD2. This CDR3 region has 15 residues. With 4 bases clipped from V and 3 bases from J, the junction kept 8 bases outside the gene matches. Germline values: CDR1 WNHNN, CDR2 SYGVQD (reference sequence). The CDR3 coding sequence is TGCGCCAGCAGTGTAAGGCGGGAGAGCGAAGAGACCCAGTACTTC. Residues: CASSVRRESEETQYF.

V and J are TRBV27 and TRBJ2-7; D might be TRBD1 (5 bases). This CDR3 spans 14 amino acids. Trimming removed 0 bases from V and 2 bases from J, with 8 bases in between. Germline V gene lookup returns CDR1 MNHEY and CDR2 SMNVEV (reference sequence). The CDR3 loop reads CASSLSWGPYEQYF. CDR3 DNA: TGTGCCAGCAGTTTATCGTGGGGCCCCTACGAGCAGTACTTC.

V gene TRBV10-3 combines with J gene TRBJ2-7, with TRBD2 matching over 8 bases. Germline V gene sequence: CDR1 ENHRY, CDR2 SYGVKD. The CDR3 has 15 residues. V trimming: 3 bases; J trimming: 5 bases; junction bases outside the gene matches: 9. CDR3 nucleotides: TGTGCCATCAGTGAAACAGCGGGGGAGTATAACGAGCAGTACTTC. Encoded protein: CAISETAGEYNEQYF.

V is TRBV5-1 and J is TRBJ2-5; D gene unclear. Trimming cost V 0 bases and J 5 bases, with 8 bases left between them. Germline loops: CDR1 SGHRS, CDR2 YFSETQ. The length of the CDR3 is 13 residues. CDR3 nucleotides: TGCGCCAGCAGCTTGGGGATCGGGGAGACCCAGTACTTC. Protein product: CASSLGIGETQYF.

This clone was seen a few times. CDR3 DNA: TGTGCCAGCAGTTTAAAGGGGCTTAAGAATTCACCCCTCCACTTT. Translation gives CASSLKGLKNSPLHF. This chain links TRBV28 with TRBJ1-6; perhaps TRBD1 as D (5 bases). This CDR3 region has 15 residues. CDR1 and CDR2 (germline): MDHEN, SYDVKM. V lost 2 bases and J 7 bases, leaving 12 bases between the germline ends.

The gene calls are TRBV7-2 and TRBJ1-2; a weak D match, TRBD1 (6 bases). Per the germline V gene, CDR1 is SGHTA and CDR2 is FQGNSA. V was trimmed by 6 bases and J by 8 bases, leaving 13 bases between them. This CDR3 contains 12 residues. CDR3 region: CASRGAGVGYTF. CDR3 bases: TGTGCCAGCAGGGGGGCAGGCGTGGGCTACACCTTC.

This chain links TRBV12-3 or TRBV12-4 with TRBJ1-5, with D maybe TRBD1 (6 bases). V lost 5 bases and J lost 7, with 12 bases in between. The CDR3 totals 13 residues. CDR3 loop: CASSLPGGQPQHF. The CDR3 coding sequence is TGTGCCAGCAGTCTACCGGGGGGCCAGCCCCAGCATTTT.

The genes are TRBV7-2 and TRBJ2-2, with 8 bases matching TRBD1. Germline CDR1 SGHTA, CDR2 FQGNSA. With V trimmed by 5 bases and J by 5 bases, 7 bases remained unmatched. This CDR3 spans 15 amino acids. Written as DNA, the CDR3 is TGTGCCAGCAGCATGGACAGGGCAGGAACCGGGGAGCTGTTTTTT. Residues: CASSMDRAGTGELFF.

The genes are TRBV4-1 and TRBJ2-1; TRBD1 agrees at 8 bases. The CDR3 extends over 14 amino acids. Germline CDR1 and CDR2: MGHRA and YSYEKL. With V trimmed by 5 bases and J by 7 bases, 7 bases remained unmatched. The CDR3 protein is CASSSTQGANEQFF. Here the CDR3 DNA reads TGCGCCAGCAGCTCTACCCAGGGGGCGAATGAGCAGTTCTTC.

The chain joins TRBV11-2 to TRBJ1-4, with D unresolved. Trimming took 1 base from V and 15 from J, leaving 12 bases between them. Per germline, CDR1 SGHAT and CDR2 FQNNGV. The CDR3 has 12 residues. The CDR3 loop reads CASSLASRLLFF. The CDR3 coding sequence is TGTGCCAGCAGCTTAGCTTCCAGGCTATTGTTTTTT. Combining the CDR3 with reference TRBV11-2 and TRBJ1-4 gives the whole variable domain EAGVAQSPRYKIIEKRQSVAFWCNPISGHATLYWYQQILGQGPKLLIQFQNNGVVDDSQLPKDRFSAERLKGVDSTLKIQPAKLEDSAVYLCASSLASRLLFFGSGTQLSVL.